What follows is one T cell receptor (beta chain) and its context. This table comes from immunoSEQ multiplex PCR, and its TCRdb copy is limited to in-frame clones, with some not included. There are roughly 38,000 clones in the sample; approximately 80% occur only once, and 3.5% to 4% lies in the top ten. The entry originates in a study of PD-L1 blockade in urothelial cancer. Study-level background: The study recovered a median of roughly 140,000 T cells per blood sample.

V shed 4 bases and J 4 bases; nucleotides not matched to a gene: 11. This CDR3 contains 16 residues. Germline V CDR1 and CDR2: SGHTA, FQGNSA. The chain employs TRBV7-2 and TRBJ1-2; 8 bases line up with TRBD1. The sequencing here drew on PBMCs, taken around atezolizumab (anti-PD-L1) treatment. The receptor comes from an older man with urothelial cancer. The CDR3, as DNA: TGTGCCAGCAGCTCGGCCGGTAGGACAGGGACCTATGGCTACACCTTC. Residues: CASSSAGRTGTYGYTF.